The 10 T cell receptor beta chains reported below all come from one sample, sequenced in a study of OX40 agonist ivuxolimab in advanced cancers. The repertoire was sequenced with immunoSEQ multiplex PCR; TCRdb's copy has only in-frame clones and lacks some. The sample lists about 85,000 clones, around 80% occurring once. The source material was CD4+ or CD8+ T cells sorted from blood, sampled in a trial of the OX40 agonist ivuxolimab. These receptors were taken from an adult with an advanced solid tumor such as melanoma, head and neck, liver or kidney cancer.

This chain links TRBV9 with TRBJ1-4; no reliable D call. CDR3 length: 15 residues. Germline V gene data show CDR1 as SGDLS and CDR2 as YYNGEE. The V gene lost 4 bases and the J gene lost 13 bases, with 23 bases spanning the gap. This CDR3 reads CASSSQPGPRGGLFF. In nucleotides, the CDR3 is TGTGCCAGCAGCTCCCAGCCCGGGCCACGAGGCGGACTGTTTTTT.

This clone was detected a few times. For the CDR3, the DNA is TGTGCCAGCACCCGTTTGGTAAACGCACCCCTCCACTTT. It is translated as CASTRLVNAPLHF. This chain connects TRBV2 to TRBJ1-6; unclear D gene. CDR1 is SNHLY and CDR2 is FYNNEI in the germline V gene. Trimming cost V 7 bases and J 11 bases, with 15 bases left between them. This CDR3 is 13 amino acids long.

V gene TRBV4-2 combines with J gene TRBJ2-3; 7 nucleotides agree with TRBD2. The V gene's germline CDR1 is LGHNA and CDR2 YNFKEQ. The CDR3 length is 16 residues. V dropped 3 bases and J dropped 0; count of bases not matched to a gene: 6. The CDR3, as DNA: TGTGCCAGCAGCCAGGACTGGACTAGTAGCACAGATACGCAGTATTTT. Translated: CASSQDWTSSTDTQYF.

The gene calls are TRBV7-2 and TRBJ1-5, with TRBD1 identical over 11 bases. V gave up 2 bases and J gave up 2 bases; unmatched junction bases: 5. This CDR3 has 17 residues. The germline V gene has CDR1 SGHTA and CDR2 FQGNSA. In DNA, the CDR3 is TGTGCCAGCAGCTTACGGACAGGGGGCGCGGGCAATCAGCCCCAGCATTTT. Protein sequence: CASSLRTGGAGNQPQHF.

This chain uses TRBV4-3 with TRBJ2-1; 10 bases are shared with TRBD2. Germline-derived CDR1 and CDR2 are LGHNA and YSLEER. The CDR3 consists of 17 residues. V trimming: 0 bases; J trimming: 4 bases; junction bases outside the gene matches: 6. The DNA for the CDR3 is TGCGCCAGCAGCCAAGATCTGGCTAGCGGGAGATACAATGAGCAGTTCTTC. This translates into CASSQDLASGRYNEQFF.

CDR3 DNA: TGCAGTGCTAGAGATCGTAATGGCTACACCTTC. Encoded protein: CSARDRNGYTF. This sequence joins TRBV20-1 and TRBJ1-2; D is uncertain. CDR3 length equals 11 residues. Germline CDR1 is DFQATT and CDR2 is SNEGSKA (reference sequence). V lost 0 bases to trimming and J lost 6 bases, with 5 bases between them.

This clone was recorded only once. This chain uses TRBV19 with TRBJ2-7; 8 bases line up with TRBD1. Looked up from germline, CDR1 is LNHDA and CDR2 is SQIVND (reference sequence). This CDR3 is built from 13 residues. V was pared by 5 bases and J by 3 bases, with 3 bases of the junction left unmatched. The CDR3 region has the DNA TGTGCCAGTAGTCTCGGACAGGGCTACGAGCAGTACTTC. Translating it yields CASSLGQGYEQYF. The whole variable domain, remainder taken from reference TRBV19 and TRBJ2-7, is DGGITQSPKYLFRKEGQNVTLSCEQNLNHDAMYWYRQDPGQGLRLIYYSQIVNDFQKGDIAEGYSVSREKKESFPLTVTSAQKNPTAFYLCASSLGQGYEQYFGPGTRLTVT.

The CDR3 here is CASSRSSGAVNTIYF. The DNA of the CDR3 is TGTGCCAGCAGCCGCTCATCCGGGGCGGTAAACACCATATATTTT. This sequence joins TRBV6-1 and TRBJ1-3, with a tentative D call TRBD1 (5 bases). CDR1 and CDR2 from the germline V gene are MNHNS and SASEGT. The CDR3 contains 15 residues. Trimming removed 6 bases at V and 6 bases at J, with 18 bases between.

This chain joins TRBV10-3 and TRBJ2-1; D unclear. Germline V gene sequence: CDR1 ENHRY, CDR2 SYGVKD. The germline V and J ends were trimmed by 4 bases and 9 bases, with 7 bases remaining between them. The CDR3 extends over 11 amino acids. CDR3 sequence: CAISVAAEQFF. For the CDR3, the DNA is TGTGCCATCAGTGTCGCGGCTGAGCAGTTCTTC.

This chain links TRBV28 with TRBJ2-5; 12 nucleotides line up with TRBD2. The CDR3 loop spans 16 amino acids. The V gene's germline CDR1 is MDHEN and CDR2 SYDVKM. J gave up 4 bases and V 6 bases, and 9 bases lay outside the gene matches. This CDR3 reads CASSPWTSGERETQYF. The CDR3, as DNA: TGTGCCAGCAGCCCTTGGACTAGCGGGGAGCGAGAGACCCAGTACTTC.